This TCR beta chain is drawn from a study of shared clonotypes between healthy human individuals. TCRdb keeps only in-frame clones here, not all; method: immunoSEQ multiplex PCR. The table has 2 million to 2.5 million clones, 90% to 95% seen once. The CDR3 is 14 amino acids. The germline V gene has CDR1 MGHRA and CDR2 YSYEKL. V was pared by 4 bases and J by 0 bases, with 8 bases between. The specimen sequenced was naive CD4+ T cells from PBMCs. Subset denoted: CD45RA+ positively selected. The chain uses TRBV4-1 and TRBJ2-3, with D unresolved. This receptor was obtained from a young man in good health. Some clones in this sample may be carry-over from other donors' samples. The CDR3 protein is CASSPLSSTDTQYF. CDR3 bases: TGCGCCAGCAGCCCTCTCTCCAGCACAGATACGCAGTATTTT.